The 30 T cell receptor gamma chains below all came from one sample that was sequenced in a study of gamma-delta chains in newborns, infants, children. TCRdb re-processed the reads using CATT. The sample has hundreds of gamma-chain clones, around 40% seen once. The specimen was blood. The source is a child who was a newborn, infant or young child, either healthy, febrile or measles-vaccinated (not recorded which).

V gene TRGV4 combines with J gene TRGJP1. As TCRdb names no J gene, one was assigned here on the basis of a DNA match to germline. Germline trimming cut 0 bases from V and 8 bases from J; bases unmatched to any gene: 3. The CDR3 loop spans 13 amino acids. Germline V gene data show CDR1 as EGSTGY and CDR2 as YDSYTSSV. CDR3 nucleotide sequence: TGTGCCACCTGGGATGGGCAGGGTTGGTTCAAGATATTT. Its translation is CATWDGQGWFKIF.

A remark on this clone: This DNA's translation differs at residue 13 from TCRdb's protein, which comes from a much larger clone; a read error is likely, and the protein shown is translated from the DNA. The chain uses TRGV9 and TRGJP. TCRdb is silent on the J gene; assignment here came from matching the DNA to germline. CDR1 is GITISATS and CDR2 is ISYDGTV in the germline V gene (reference sequence). The CDR3 contains 16 residues. CDR3 amino acids: CALWEVQELGKKVKVF. In nucleotides, the CDR3 is TGTGCCTTGTGGGAGGTGCAAGAGTTGGGCAAAAAAGTCAAGGTATTT.

A remark on this clone: A read error may be the cause here, since a much bigger clone is one base away. The chain employs TRGV3 and TRGJP2. Here the J gene came from matching the DNA to germline, since TCRdb omits it. CDR3 length: 14 amino acids. In germline, CDR1 is VTNTFY, CDR2 YDVSTARD (reference sequence). The CDR3 loop is CATWGYSSDWTKTF. In DNA form, the CDR3 reads TGTGCCACCTGGGGCTATAGTAGTGATTGGACCAAGACGTTT.

As concerns this clone: Other DNA sequences in the same sample also yield this CDR3. The chain combines TRGV9 with TRGJ1 or TRGJ2. TCRdb carries no J gene annotation; the J gene was assigned here by matching the DNA with germline. V shed 1 base, J shed 2 bases, and the junction held 8 bases outside the gene matches. This CDR3 contains 15 residues. CDR1 and CDR2 (germline): GITISATS, ISYDGTV (reference sequence). In DNA, the CDR3 is TGTGCCTTGTGGGAGGTACAAGAAGATTATTATAAGAAACTCTTT. Protein sequence: CALWEVQEDYYKKLF.

This clone is large. The V and J genes are TRGV4 and TRGJP1. With V trimmed by 0 bases and J by 1 base, 2 bases remained unmatched. The CDR3 consists of 15 residues. The germline V gene has CDR1 EGSTGY and CDR2 YDSYTSSV. CDR3 sequence (DNA): TGTGCCACCTGGGATGGGCCTACCACTGGTTGGTTCAAGATATTT. Translated: CATWDGPTTGWFKIF.

Concerning this clone itself: This probably arose from a read error, given a far larger clone one base away. The V gene is TRGV9, the J gene TRGJP. Looked up from germline, CDR1 is GITISATS and CDR2 is ISYDGTV (reference sequence). CDR3 length: 16 amino acids. This CDR3 is CALCEVQELGKKIKVF. The CDR3 DNA sequence: TGTGCCTTGTGTGAGGTGCAAGAGTTGGGCAAAAAAATCAAGGTATTT.

By sample share, this clone is large. The CDR3: CALWVQELGKKIKVF. CDR3 DNA: TGTGCCTTGTGGGTTCAAGAGTTGGGCAAAAAAATCAAGGTATTT. The rearrangement joins TRGV9 to TRGJP. As TCRdb names no J gene, one was assigned here on the basis of a DNA match to germline. V was clipped by 5 bases and J by 4 bases; unmatched bases: 2. This CDR3 is built from 15 residues. Germline lookup yields CDR1 GITISATS and CDR2 ISYDGTV (reference sequence).

Notes on this clone: This likely traces to a read error, being one base from a far larger clone. This same CDR3 is encoded by further DNA sequences in the sample. The chain has TRGV9 and TRGJP. No J gene was available from TCRdb, and it was assigned here by a germline match of the DNA. V lost 3 bases, J lost 6 bases, and 2 bases stayed unmatched. The CDR3 runs 15 residues. Germline V gives CDR1 GITISATS, CDR2 ISYDGTV (reference sequence). CDR3 residues: CALWERELGKKIKVF. In DNA, the CDR3 is TGTGCCTTGTGGGAGCGAGAGTTGGGCAAAAAAATCAAGGTATTT.

This clone was seen only a few times. The protein in this entry is translated from the DNA; at residue 8 it differs from the protein listed in TCRdb. This sequence joins TRGV9 and TRGJP. The J gene is not listed in TCRdb, so it was assigned here from a DNA match to germline. This CDR3 contains 16 residues. CDR1 GITISATS and CDR2 ISYDGTV come from the germline V gene (reference sequence). J gave up 7 bases and V 3 bases, and 6 bases lay outside the gene matches. Here the CDR3 DNA reads TGTGCCTTGTGGGAGTCCCCCGAGTTGGGCAAAAAAATCAAGGTATTT. The encoded protein is CALWESPELGKKIKVF.

Comment on this clone: Other DNA sequences in this sample translate to the same CDR3. The rearrangement uses TRGV9 and TRGJP. As TCRdb names no J gene, one was assigned here on the basis of a DNA match to germline. V trimming: 1 base; J trimming: 6 bases; junction bases outside the gene matches: 0. Germline CDR1 reads GITISATS; CDR2 reads ISYDGTV (reference sequence). The CDR3 covers 15 residues. The CDR3 reads CALWEVELGKKIKVF. CDR3 sequence (DNA): TGTGCCTTGTGGGAGGTAGAGTTGGGCAAAAAAATCAAGGTATTT.

This clone is large (0.1 to 1%) in the sample. This same CDR3 is encoded by further DNA sequences in the sample. This sequence joins TRGV9 and TRGJP. The J gene, left out of TCRdb, was set here by checking the DNA against germline. CDR1 is GITISATS, CDR2 ISYDGTV, per germline (reference sequence). The CDR3 extends over 17 amino acids. V was clipped by 0 bases and J by 6 bases; unmatched bases: 5. The CDR3 loop reads CALWEVPPELGKKIKVF. Here the CDR3 DNA reads TGTGCCTTGTGGGAGGTGCCCCCAGAGTTGGGCAAAAAAATCAAGGTATTT.

With regard to this clone: A read error may be the cause here, since a much bigger clone is one base away. No J gene was called, and the V gene is TRGV3. The CDR3 totals 12 residues. Looked up from germline, CDR1 is VTNTFY and CDR2 is YDVSTARD (reference sequence). CDR3 residues: CATWDGVWIKTF. CDR3 nucleotide sequence: TGTGCCACCTGGGACGGAGTTTGGATTAAGACGTTT.

This clone is judged large (0.1 to 1%). This CDR3 is also generated by other DNA sequences in the sample. The rearrangement links TRGV9 to TRGJP1. The CDR3 spans 15 residues. Germline values: CDR1 GITISATS, CDR2 ISYDGTV (reference sequence). The junction had 3 bases not matched to a gene; V was cut back by 1 base and J by 1 base. CDR3 bases: TGTGCCTTGTGGGAGGTTGGTACCACTGGTTGGTTCAAGATATTT. It translates to CALWEVGTTGWFKIF.

About this clone: A much larger clone differs by one base, so this may be a read error. The rearrangement links TRGV9 to TRGJP. TCRdb offers no J gene call, so here the DNA was matched to germline to obtain one. Germline CDR1 is GITISATS and CDR2 is ISYDGTV (reference sequence). The CDR3 is made up of 15 amino acids. The CDR3 DNA sequence: TGTGCCTTGTGGGAGGTGGAGTTGAGCAAAAAAATCAAGGTATTT. This codes for CALWEVELSKKIKVF.

A word on this clone: A much bigger clone sits one base away, suggesting this may be a read error. This chain connects TRGV4 to TRGJ1 or TRGJ2. Because TCRdb records no J gene, it was assigned here through a match of the DNA to germline. Germline lookup yields CDR1 EGSTGY and CDR2 YDSYTSSV. This CDR3 is 12 amino acids long. The CDR3 region is CAAWDGPYKKLF. In nucleotides, the CDR3 is TGTGCCGCCTGGGATGGGCCTTATAAGAAACTCTTT.

This clone is labeled as large. Other DNA sequences in this sample translate to the same CDR3. The chain joins TRGV8 to TRGJP1. This CDR3 contains 12 residues. The V and J ends lost 3 bases and 7 bases, in that order; junction bases with no gene match: 2. Germline assignment: CDR1 VENAVY and CDR2 YDSYNSRV. The CDR3 spells CATWDRGWFKIF. The CDR3 DNA reads as TGTGCCACCTGGGATCGTGGTTGGTTCAAGATATTT.

In its sample, this clone is large. This rearrangement joins TRGV9 to TRGJ1 or TRGJ2. This CDR3 is 15 amino acids long. J gave up 6 bases and V 3 bases, and 14 bases lay outside the gene matches. Germline V gene lookup returns CDR1 GITISATS and CDR2 ISYDGTV (reference sequence). The CDR3 region is CALWEPIRVCYKKLF. The CDR3 coding sequence is TGTGCCTTGTGGGAGCCCATCAGGGTTTGTTATAAGAAACTCTTT.

By share, this clone ranks as large. The V and J genes are TRGV9 and TRGJP. TCRdb gives no J gene; it was assigned here by matching the DNA to germline. The CDR3 consists of 14 residues. The V gene end was trimmed by 0 bases and the J gene end by 10 bases; junction bases not matched to a gene: 0. The germline gives CDR1 GITISATS, CDR2 ISYDGTV (reference sequence). CDR3 residues: CALWEVLGKKIKVF. Here the CDR3 DNA reads TGTGCCTTGTGGGAGGTGTTGGGCAAAAAAATCAAGGTATTT.

There are a few counts of this clone. At one end, the junction sequence differs from germline, possibly due to a read error. The V call is TRGV9, the J call TRGJ1 or TRGJ2. Since TCRdb gives no J gene, matching the DNA to germline was used here to assign it. CDR1 is GITISATS and CDR2 is ISYDGTV in the germline V gene (reference sequence). The CDR3 length is 12 residues. CDR3 region: CALWEVLGKKLF. Written as DNA, the CDR3 is TGCGCCTTGTGGGAGGTGCTCGGGAAGAAACTCTTT.

This clone is labeled as large. The chain carries TRGV9 and TRGJP. Since TCRdb gives no J gene, matching the DNA to germline was used here to assign it. Germline V gene data show CDR1 as GITISATS and CDR2 as ISYDGTV (reference sequence). This CDR3 has 16 residues. J lost 8 bases, V lost 3 bases, and 7 bases had no gene match. CDR3 nucleotide sequence: TGTGCCTTGTGGGAGTCCCCCAAGTTGGGCAAAAAAATCAAGGTATTT. This gives the protein CALWESPKLGKKIKVF.

Notes on this clone: The limits of the CDR3 on the DNA are not certain, so only TCRdb's listed CDR3 is given. Other DNA variants within this sample encode the same CDR3. The J gene was not called, though the V gene is TRGV5. Counting both end residues, the CDR3 totals 31 amino acids. Germline assignment: CDR1 VINAFY and CDR2 YDVSNSKD. The CDR3 sequence is CATWDRPIIRNSLAVEQHLLSQVSIGRIQHF.

This clone was picked up a small number of times. Because the CDR3's place on the DNA is in doubt, the DNA is left out and the CDR3 is given as listed by TCRdb. No call exists for the J gene, whereas the V gene is TRGV2. The CDR3 spans 30 residues, counting both ends. Germline V lookup: CDR1 EGSNGY, CDR2 YDSYNSKV. This CDR3 is CATWDEIIRNSLAVEQHLLSQVSIGRIQHF.

This clone is termed large. The gene calls are TRGV3 and TRGJ1 or TRGJ2. CDR3 length: 13 amino acids. Trimming cost V 3 bases and J 0 bases; bases outside gene matches: 2. Germline loops: CDR1 VTNTFY, CDR2 YDVSTARD (reference sequence). CDR3 in amino acids: CATWDGNYYKKLF. CDR3 sequence (DNA): TGTGCCACCTGGGACGGGAATTATTATAAGAAACTCTTT.

Sample share makes this clone large. This chain links TRGV9 with TRGJP. The J gene, not given by TCRdb, was assigned here from a germline match of the nucleotide sequence. There are 20 residues in the CDR3. The J segment lost 8 bases and the V segment lost 0 bases, leaving 16 bases of the junction unmatched. The germline CDR1 and CDR2 sequences are GITISATS and ISYDGTV (reference sequence). CDR3 sequence reads: CALWEVQGNDRKLGKKIKVF. The CDR3 DNA follows: TGTGCCTTGTGGGAGGTGCAAGGGAACGACAGAAAGTTGGGCAAAAAAATCAAGGTATTT.

With respect to this clone: A read error may explain this, as a much larger clone is one base away. This sequence joins TRGV4 and TRGJ1 or TRGJ2. No J gene was available from TCRdb, and it was assigned here by a germline match of the DNA. CDR1 EGSTGY and CDR2 YDSYTSSV come from the germline V gene. The CDR3 contains 12 residues. In DNA, the CDR3 is TGTGCCACCGGGGACAGGCATTATAAGAAACTCTTT. Amino acid sequence: CATGDRHYKKLF.

This clone has only a few counts. A mismatch at residue 14 separates the TCRdb protein from the translated DNA, so the protein presented here was translated from the DNA. The rearrangement uses TRGV9 and TRGJP. Germline V gene sequence: CDR1 GITISATS, CDR2 ISYDGTV (reference sequence). This CDR3 region has 16 residues. The CDR3 reads CALWEAQELGKKITVF. The CDR3 DNA is TGTGCCTTGTGGGAGGCTCAAGAGTTGGGCAAAAAAATCACGGTATTT.

The chain employs TRGV9 and TRGJP. TCRdb does not report a J gene; here it was assigned by matching the DNA to germline references. V gave up 4 bases and J gave up 6 bases; unmatched junction bases: 3. Germline CDR1 reads GITISATS; CDR2 reads ISYDGTV (reference sequence). The CDR3 is made up of 15 amino acids. CDR3 residues: CALWDRELGKKIKVF. The CDR3 coding sequence is TGTGCCTTGTGGGATAGAGAGTTGGGCAAAAAAATCAAGGTATTT.

A word on this clone: Relative to the germline gene, one junction end is altered; a read error may explain this. This sample includes further DNA sequences coding for the same CDR3. J is TRGJP2 and V is TRGV2. The J gene, left out of TCRdb, was set here by checking the DNA against germline. The germline CDR1 and CDR2 sequences are EGSNGY and YDSYNSKV. The length of the CDR3 is 12 residues. The CDR3 DNA follows: TGCGCCGCCTGGGATAGTGATTGGATCAAGACGTTT. This codes for CAAWDSDWIKTF.

Within the sample, this clone is large (0.1 to 1%). This chain joins TRGV4 and TRGJ1 or TRGJ2. Assignment of the J gene here rests on matching the DNA to germline, because TCRdb gives none. Per germline, CDR1 EGSTGY and CDR2 YDSYTSSV. V gave up 0 bases and J gave up 6 bases; unmatched junction bases: 2. The CDR3 contains 12 residues. The CDR3 bases are TGTGCCACCTGGGATGGGCCTTATAAGAAACTCTTT. This gives the protein CATWDGPYKKLF.

By its share, this clone is large. The chain links TRGV9 to TRGJP. The J gene is not listed in TCRdb, so it was assigned here from a DNA match to germline. CDR3 length: 17 amino acids. V gave up 0 bases and J gave up 6 bases; unmatched junction bases: 5. Germline CDR1 GITISATS, CDR2 ISYDGTV (reference sequence). This CDR3 is CALWEVRAELGKKIKVF. CDR3 in DNA: TGTGCCTTGTGGGAGGTGCGGGCAGAGTTGGGCAAAAAAATCAAGGTATTT.